This T cell receptor beta chain appears in the sequencing data of a study of cytomegalovirus exposure and HLA in healthy donors. General study points: Presence/absence analyses assumed roughly uniform sequencing depth across donors.

This clone has a handful of counts. Its matching antigen is unknown. Germline assignment: CDR1 MNHNS and CDR2 SASEGT. The ends were cut back, 9 bases at V and 0 bases at J, with 11 bases in the middle. The CDR3 consists of 13 residues. This PCR relied on a set of 60 Vbeta primers and 13 Jbeta primers. The table came from immunoSEQ multiplex PCR; TCRdb's copy has only in-frame clones and leaves some out. The table has 100,000 to 150,000 clones, roughly a tenth seen once; the top ten hold about 4.6%. The chain links TRBV6-1 to TRBJ1-1; D not certain. The TCR sequence derives from a woman between 18 and 29 years old in good health and CMV-seropositive. The specimen sequenced was PBMCs. Here the CDR3 DNA reads TGTGCCAGTCACGCGCTCATGAACACTGAAGCTTTCTTT. Its translation: CASHALMNTEAFF.